Sequencing of this TCR beta chain was carried out in a study of breast tumors, draining lymph nodes, adjacent tissues. TCRdb re-called the multiplex PCR reads with MiXCR, one entry per CDR3 protein. This sample carries 66,000 or so distinct CDR3 sequences, roughly two fifths of them seen once, and the ten largest clones take 8.4%. To note about this clonotype: The antigen is not known.

Findings and caveats of the study: Most tumor T cells seemingly derive from lymph node, then expand in tumor.

V was pared by 0 bases and J by 6 bases, with 13 bases between. The CDR3 extends over 14 amino acids. Germline V gene lookup returns CDR1 SGHRS and CDR2 YFSETQ. The receptor's source is a female donor with breast cancer. Some clones in this sample may be carry-over from other donors' samples. V and J are TRBV5-1 and TRBJ2-7, with D possibly TRBD1 on 5 matching bases. Sequenced material: breast tumor tissue. CDR3 region: CASSLGQSFSEQYF. The CDR3 region has the DNA TGCGCCAGCAGCTTGGGACAGTCCTTCTCCGAGCAGTACTTC.